The 21 T cell receptor beta chains presented below share a single source sample, sequenced in a study of T cell responses to AZD1222 COVID-19 vaccine. Using immunoSEQ multiplex PCR, the repertoire was profiled, and TCRdb retains in-frame clones only, with some absent. The sample lists 150,000 to 180,000 clones; about 85% were seen once. Source: peripheral blood, taken on day 0 of AZD1222 vaccination. These receptors all come from an adult in good health.

The gene calls are TRBV7-9 and TRBJ1-2; 10 positions match TRBD1. V lost 5 bases, J lost 8 bases, and 14 bases stayed unmatched. CDR3 length: 16 amino acids. Per germline, CDR1 SEHNR and CDR2 FQNEAQ (reference sequence). Here the CDR3 DNA reads TGTGCCAGCAGCCGACTAGGGGACAGGGGAGTCGAGGGCTACACCTTC. This gives the protein CASSRLGDRGVEGYTF.

The CDR3 bases are TGTGCCAGCAGCGTTCTCGGGACTAGCGGGACCTACGAGCAGTACTTC. It specifies CASSVLGTSGTYEQYF. The genes are TRBV7-2 and TRBJ2-7, with TRBD2 identical over 13 bases. CDR3 length: 16 residues. The J segment lost 2 bases and the V segment lost 5 bases, leaving 6 bases of the junction unmatched. Germline assignment: CDR1 SGHTA and CDR2 FQGNSA.

The chain uses TRBV27 and TRBJ2-6; 7 bases are a match to TRBD1. Germline V CDR1 and CDR2: MNHEY, SMNVEV (reference sequence). The trim removed 4 bases at V and 1 base at J, leaving 22 bases unmatched. The CDR3 runs to 22 residues. The CDR3 loop reads CASSSPSSRASMDRSGANVLTF. The CDR3 nucleotides read TGTGCCAGCAGTTCCCCCTCCTCCAGGGCCTCTATGGACAGGTCTGGGGCCAACGTCCTGACTTTC.

The genes are TRBV28 and TRBJ2-1; 13 bases are a match to TRBD2. The CDR3 extends over 18 amino acids. CDR1 MDHEN and CDR2 SYDVKM come from the germline V gene. V was pared by 6 bases and J by 0 bases, with 8 bases of the junction left unmatched. CDR3 DNA: TGTGCCAGCAGAACTACGGGACTAGCGGGGACCTCCTACAATGAGCAGTTCTTC. Translation gives CASRTTGLAGTSYNEQFF.

CDR3 sequence reads: CASSGTTGSPPFLGYTF. CDR3 DNA sequence: TGTGCCAGCAGTGGGACGACAGGGTCGCCCCCGTTTCTTGGCTACACCTTC. The J gene is TRBJ1-2, the V gene TRBV25-1; 7 nucleotides match TRBD1. The V and J ends lost 4 bases and 7 bases, in that order; junction bases with no gene match: 18. The germline CDR1 and CDR2 sequences are MGHDK and SYGVNS. The CDR3 runs to 17 residues.

J is TRBJ1-2 and V is TRBV15; the D is unclear. CDR1 is LNHNV, CDR2 YYDKDF, per germline (reference sequence). This CDR3 contains 14 residues. V was trimmed by 5 bases and J by 9 bases, leaving 19 bases between them. CDR3 bases: TGTGCCACCAGCCCTCAACCGGGGAGGCTCCGCTACACCTTC. Residues: CATSPQPGRLRYTF. Looking up the rest from reference TRBV15 and TRBJ1-2 gives the full variable domain: DAMVIQNPRYQVTQFGKPVTLSCSQTLNHNVMYWYQQKSSQAPKLLFHYYDKDFNNEADTPDNFQSRRPNTSFCFLDIRSPGLGDTAMYLCATSPQPGRLRYTFGSGTRLTVV.

The J gene is TRBJ1-1, the V gene TRBV3-1 (or the pseudogene TRBV3-2), with 11 bases identical to TRBD1. J gave up 2 bases and V 4 bases, and 12 bases lay outside the gene matches. The CDR3 consists of 18 residues. Germline loops: CDR1 LGHDT, CDR2 YNNKEL (reference sequence). The chain's CDR3 is CASSPGQGVVVCNTEAFF. CDR3 DNA: TGTGCCAGCAGCCCGGGACAGGGGGTAGTAGTTTGCAACACTGAAGCTTTCTTT.

The chain employs TRBV25-1 and TRBJ2-3; D is possibly TRBD2 (5 bases). The V gene lost 1 base and the J gene lost 2 bases, with 7 bases spanning the gap. CDR1 and CDR2 from the germline V gene are MGHDK and SYGVNS. The CDR3 is 14 residues long. CDR3 in amino acids: CASSESGYTDTQYF. The CDR3 DNA reads as TGTGCCAGCAGTGAATCGGGGTACACAGATACGCAGTATTTT.

The chain carries TRBV6-5 and TRBJ1-3, with D possibly TRBD1 on 6 matching bases. Trimming left V 5 bases short and J 0 bases short, with 11 bases between. Germline V gives CDR1 MNHEY, CDR2 SVGAGI. CDR3 length: 15 residues. The CDR3 reads CASSQGTISGNTIYF. In DNA form, the CDR3 reads TGTGCCAGCAGTCAGGGGACGATCTCTGGAAACACCATATATTTT.

The V gene is TRBV2, the J gene TRBJ2-1; D is uncertain. V shed 2 bases and J shed 5 bases, with 7 bases lying between them. The germline gives CDR1 SNHLY, CDR2 FYNNEI. The CDR3 loop spans 13 amino acids. The CDR3 DNA reads TGTGCCAGCAGTGAATTAGGCAACAATGAGCAGTTCTTC. This gives the protein CASSELGNNEQFF. Looking up the rest from reference TRBV2 and TRBJ2-1 gives the full variable domain: EPEVTQTPSHQVTQMGQEVILRCVPISNHLYFYWYRQILGQKVEFLVSFYNNEISEKSEIFDDQFSVERPDGSNFTLKIRSTKLEDSAMYFCASSELGNNEQFFGPGTRLTVL.

The CDR3 bases are TGTGCCAGCAGGCCAGGACTAGCAAGGACAGATACGCAGTATTTT. Translation gives CASRPGLARTDTQYF. The chain is built from TRBV6-6 and TRBJ2-3; 8 bases are a match to TRBD2. The V segment lost 6 bases and the J segment 3 bases; nucleotides outside the gene matches: 8. The length of the CDR3 is 15 residues. The germline V gene has CDR1 MNHNY and CDR2 SVGAGI (reference sequence).

This clone was found once. The genes are TRBV9 and TRBJ2-1; D unresolved. This CDR3 is built from 15 residues. V shed 0 bases and J shed 3 bases, with 10 bases lying between them. Germline values: CDR1 SGDLS, CDR2 YYNGEE. The CDR3 loop reads CASSVEYSSYNEQFF. The DNA for the CDR3 is TGTGCCAGCAGCGTAGAGTACAGCAGCTACAATGAGCAGTTCTTC.

The chain couples TRBV3-1 (or the pseudogene TRBV3-2) to TRBJ2-1, with D perhaps TRBD2 (5 bases). The CDR3 is 17 amino acids. Germline CDR1 LGHDT, CDR2 YNNKEL (reference sequence). V was cut by 4 bases and J by 0 bases, with 16 bases left in between. In DNA form, the CDR3 reads TGTGCCAGCAGCCGCTGGACGGGATGGAGCTCCTACAATGAGCAGTTCTTC. Its protein is CASSRWTGWSSYNEQFF.

The genes are TRBV4-3 and TRBJ2-2; D unresolved. This CDR3 is 15 amino acids long. V was clipped by 1 base and J by 0 bases, with 6 bases between them. Germline V CDR1 and CDR2: LGHNA, YSLEER. Here the CDR3 reads CASSQGAANTGELFF. DNA of the CDR3: TGCGCCAGCAGCCAAGGGGCCGCGAACACCGGGGAGCTGTTTTTT.

This chain joins TRBV14 and TRBJ1-6; the match to TRBD1 covers 7 bases. The V and J ends lost 1 base and 6 bases, in that order; junction bases with no gene match: 3. Germline CDR1 is SGHDN and CDR2 is FVKESK. The CDR3 is made up of 15 amino acids. The CDR3 sequence: CASSQVRQGNSPLHF. CDR3 DNA: TGTGCCAGCAGCCAAGTGAGACAGGGTAATTCACCCCTCCACTTT.

This chain joins TRBV2 and TRBJ1-4; 9 bases are a match to TRBD1. V lost 9 bases and J lost 2; bases outside the gene matches: 7. Germline V gene lookup returns CDR1 SNHLY and CDR2 FYNNEI. The CDR3 loop spans 15 amino acids. Written as DNA, the CDR3 is TGTGCCAGTTCGGACAGGGGTTCTACTAATGAAAAACTGTTTTTT. Residues: CASSDRGSTNEKLFF. The variable domain in full, completed from reference TRBV2 and TRBJ1-4, reads EPEVTQTPSHQVTQMGQEVILRCVPISNHLYFYWYRQILGQKVEFLVSFYNNEISEKSEIFDDQFSVERPDGSNFTLKIRSTKLEDSAMYFCASSDRGSTNEKLFFGSGTQLSVL.

This clone was seen a few times. The rearrangement uses TRBV4-3 and TRBJ2-1, with 9 bases matching TRBD1. This CDR3 is built from 14 residues. With 4 bases clipped from V and 5 bases from J, the junction kept 3 bases outside the gene matches. Germline CDR1 LGHNA, CDR2 YSLEER. The CDR3 sequence: CASSRDRVNNEQFF. The CDR3, as DNA: TGCGCCAGCAGCCGGGACAGGGTCAACAATGAGCAGTTCTTC.

CDR3 protein: CASGLGQGPYNEQFF. The DNA of the CDR3 is TGTGCCAGTGGACTCGGACAGGGGCCTTACAATGAGCAGTTCTTC. The chain joins TRBV19 to TRBJ2-1, with 9 bases identical to TRBD1. Germline trimming cut 8 bases from V and 4 bases from J; bases unmatched to any gene: 9. Germline lookup yields CDR1 LNHDA and CDR2 SQIVND (reference sequence). This CDR3 spans 15 amino acids. Using reference TRBV19 and TRBJ2-1 for the parts outside the CDR3, the full variable domain is DGGITQSPKYLFRKEGQNVTLSCEQNLNHDAMYWYRQDPGQGLRLIYYSQIVNDFQKGDIAEGYSVSREKKESFPLTVTSAQKNPTAFYLCASGLGQGPYNEQFFGPGTRLTVL.

This rearrangement joins TRBV7-9 to TRBJ2-7; D is ambiguous. The CDR3 extends over 13 amino acids. Germline loops: CDR1 SEHNR, CDR2 FQNEAQ (reference sequence). The V end was cut by 8 bases, the J end by 4 bases, with 15 bases between. CDR3 amino acids: CASGDGSIYEQYF. CDR3 DNA sequence: TGTGCCAGCGGGGATGGGTCGATATACGAGCAGTACTTC.

The CDR3 region is CASSVEQAPYGYTF. The DNA of the CDR3 is TGTGCCAGCAGCGTAGAGCAGGCTCCCTATGGCTACACCTTC. The V gene is TRBV9, the J gene TRBJ1-2, with D unresolved. Trimming removed 0 bases at V and 4 bases at J, with 10 bases between. The CDR3 sequence is 14 residues long. CDR1 and CDR2 (germline): SGDLS, YYNGEE.

The rearrangement joins TRBV5-4 to TRBJ2-5; no firm D call. The length of the CDR3 is 13 residues. Germline assignment: CDR1 SGHNT and CDR2 YYREEE (reference sequence). Trimming removed 0 bases from V and 7 bases from J, with 10 bases in between. The CDR3 DNA reads as TGTGCCAGCAGCTTGGCGGGCGAGACGACCCAGTACTTC. The encoded protein is CASSLAGETTQYF.